A selection of T cell receptor beta chains follows, all from one sample in a study of control samples from healthy donors and cancer patients. Profiled with immunoSEQ multiplex PCR; TCRdb holds only in-frame clones, not every one. The record lists under 200,000 clones, of which the ten most abundant hold 2% to 2.5%. Input material: blood. These receptors were taken from a woman aged 25-40 years in good health. Both conserved end residues are part of each CDR3. A D gene is named only where the DNA matches it firmly.

TRBV6-4,TRBD2,TRBJ2-5,CASRSEVFSGDKETQYF,TGTGCCAGCAGGTCAGAGGTGTTTAGCGGGGACAAAGAGACCCAGTACTTC
TRBV29-1,TRBD2,TRBJ2-1,CSARAGFVDEQFF,TGCAGCGCTCGAGCGGGGTTCGTAGATGAGCAGTTCTTC
TRBV7-2,NA,TRBJ2-7,CASSLGTYEQYF,TGTGCCAGCAGCTTAGGGACCTACGAGCAGTACTTC
TRBV27,NA,TRBJ1-1,CASSLAVRAEAFF,TGTGCCAGCAGTTTGGCAGTGCGGGCTGAAGCTTTCTTT
TRBV6-5,NA,TRBJ1-5,CASRGTNQPQHF,TGTGCCAGCAGGGGCACCAATCAGCCCCAGCATTTT
TRBV27,TRBD2,TRBJ2-5,CASRGGGFNLGTQYF,TGTGCCAGCAGGGGCGGGGGATTCAATCTTGGGACCCAGTACTTC
TRBV4-1,TRBD1,TRBJ1-2,CASGPSGGVLYGYTF,TGCGCCAGCGGACCTTCAGGGGGCGTTCTCTATGGCTACACCTTC
TRBV4-1,NA,TRBJ2-3,CASSQESGNTQYF,TGCGCCAGCAGCCAAGAAAGTGGGAATACGCAGTATTTT
TRBV4-1,TRBD1,TRBJ2-7,CASSHPGQGSDEQYF,TGCGCCAGCAGCCACCCAGGACAGGGGTCCGACGAGCAGTACTTC
TRBV28,NA,TRBJ1-5,CATNKNSNQPQHF,TGTGCCACAAACAAGAATAGCAATCAGCCCCAGCATTTT
TRBV9,TRBD1,TRBJ1-3,CASSVADLRRGRGSSGNTIYF,TGTGCCAGCAGCGTAGCTGATTTACGGAGGGGGCGCGGGTCCTCTGGAAACACCATATATTTT
TRBV4-1,NA,TRBJ2-2,CASSQVVGQVGYNTGELFF,TGCGCCAGCAGCCAAGTGGTGGGGCAGGTCGGATATAACACCGGGGAGCTGTTTTTT
TRBV5-1,NA,TRBJ1-1,CASSLSQNTEAFF,TGCGCCAGCAGCTTGAGTCAGAACACTGAAGCTTTCTTT
TRBV12-3/TRBV12-4,TRBD1,TRBJ1-3,CAGKSGGGNTIYF,TGTGCCGGGAAGTCAGGGGGCGGAAACACCATATATTTT
TRBV28,TRBD2,TRBJ2-2,CASSFSGGAGELFF,TGTGCCAGCAGCTTTAGCGGGGGGGCCGGGGAGCTGTTTTTT
TRBV2,NA,TRBJ1-3,CASRPAGNTIYF,TGTGCCAGCCGGCCAGCTGGAAACACCATATATTTT
TRBV28,TRBD2,TRBJ2-1,CASSFSPGLEMIYRNEQFF,TGTGCCAGCAGTTTCAGCCCCGGACTAGAAATGATCTACAGGAATGAGCAGTTCTTC
TRBV29-1,NA,TRBJ1-6,CSVSLGGTDSPLHF,TGCAGCGTTTCTCTCGGGGGGACCGATTCACCCCTCCACTTT
TRBV20-1,NA,TRBJ2-7,CSASTGILTYEQYF,TGCAGTGCTAGTACAGGGATCCTGACCTACGAGCAGTACTTC
TRBV4-1,NA,TRBJ2-2,CASSQERTGELFF,TGCGCCAGCAGCCAAGAAAGGACCGGGGAGCTGTTTTTT
TRBV9,NA,TRBJ1-2,CASSVRGDMSYGYTF,TGTGCCAGCAGCGTTCGGGGGGACATGTCCTATGGCTACACCTTC
TRBV28,NA,TRBJ2-7,CASMGLVEQYF,TGTGCCAGCATGGGACTCGTCGAGCAGTACTTC
TRBV5-4,TRBD1,TRBJ2-3,CASSRTGGTDTQYF,TGTGCCAGCAGCAGGACAGGGGGCACAGATACGCAGTATTTT
TRBV30,NA,TRBJ2-5,CAWSQRGWGETQYF,TGTGCCTGGAGTCAAAGGGGGTGGGGAGAGACCCAGTACTTC
TRBV4-2,NA,TRBJ2-5,CASSQDRGRQETQYF,TGTGCCAGCAGCCAAGATCGAGGAAGGCAAGAGACCCAGTACTTC
TRBV7-6,TRBD1,TRBJ1-2,CASSLDTGGPYGYTF,TGTGCCAGCAGCTTAGATACAGGGGGCCCCTATGGCTACACCTTC
TRBV28,NA,TRBJ1-2,CASSAPIYGYTF,TGTGCCAGCAGTGCCCCCATCTATGGCTACACCTTC
TRBV12-3/TRBV12-4,NA,TRBJ2-7,CASSLGQYGEQYF,TGTGCCAGCAGTTTAGGACAATACGGGGAGCAGTACTTC
TRBV6-2/TRBV6-3,NA,TRBJ2-7,CASSYRDHYEQYF,TGTGCCAGCAGTTACCGGGACCACTACGAGCAGTACTTC
TRBV9,TRBD2,TRBJ2-3,CASSVDGGASSSTDTQYF,TGTGCCAGCAGCGTAGACGGGGGGGCATCCTCTAGCACAGATACGCAGTATTTT